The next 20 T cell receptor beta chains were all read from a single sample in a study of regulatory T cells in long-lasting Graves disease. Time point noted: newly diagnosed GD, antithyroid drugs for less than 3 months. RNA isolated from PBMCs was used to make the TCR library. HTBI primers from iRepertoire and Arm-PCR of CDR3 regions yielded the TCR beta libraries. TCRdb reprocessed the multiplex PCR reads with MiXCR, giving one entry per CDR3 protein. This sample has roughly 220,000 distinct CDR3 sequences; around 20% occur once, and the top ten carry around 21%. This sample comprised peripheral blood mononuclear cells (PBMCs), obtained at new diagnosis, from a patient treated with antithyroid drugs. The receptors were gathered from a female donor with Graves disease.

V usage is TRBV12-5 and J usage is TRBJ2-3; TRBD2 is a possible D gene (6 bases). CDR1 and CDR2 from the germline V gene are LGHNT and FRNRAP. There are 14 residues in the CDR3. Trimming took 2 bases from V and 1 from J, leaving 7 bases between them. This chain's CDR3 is CASGLSGGTDTQYF. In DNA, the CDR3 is TGTGCTAGTGGTTTGTCGGGGGGCACAGATACGCAGTATTTT.

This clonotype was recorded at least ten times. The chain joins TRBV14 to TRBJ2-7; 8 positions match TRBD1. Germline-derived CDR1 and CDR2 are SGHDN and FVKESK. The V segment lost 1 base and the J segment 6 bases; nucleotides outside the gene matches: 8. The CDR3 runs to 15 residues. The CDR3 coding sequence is TGTGCCAGCAGCCAAGTTGGACAGGGATTTGTCGAGCAGTACTTC. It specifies CASSQVGQGFVEQYF.

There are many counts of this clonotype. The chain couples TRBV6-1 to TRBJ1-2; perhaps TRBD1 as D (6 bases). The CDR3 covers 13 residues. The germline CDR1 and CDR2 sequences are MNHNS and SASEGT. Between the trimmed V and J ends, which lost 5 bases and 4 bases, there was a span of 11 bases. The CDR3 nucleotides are TGTGCCAGCAGTATTACAGGGAGCTATGGCTACACCTTC. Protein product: CASSITGSYGYTF.

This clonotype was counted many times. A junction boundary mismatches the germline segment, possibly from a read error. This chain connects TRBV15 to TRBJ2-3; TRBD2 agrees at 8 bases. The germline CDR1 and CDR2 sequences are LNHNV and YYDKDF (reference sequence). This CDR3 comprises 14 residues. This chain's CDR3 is CATRRAGAVDTQYF. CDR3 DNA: TGTGCCACCAGAAGAGCGGGAGCTGTAGATACGCAGTATTTT.

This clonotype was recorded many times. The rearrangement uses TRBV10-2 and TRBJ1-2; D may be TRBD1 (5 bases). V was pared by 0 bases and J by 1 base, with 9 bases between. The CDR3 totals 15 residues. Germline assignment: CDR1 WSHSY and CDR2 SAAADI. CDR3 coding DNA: TGCGCCAGCAGTGAGTCGTGGGGCCTTAACTATGGCTACACCTTC. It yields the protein CASSESWGLNYGYTF.

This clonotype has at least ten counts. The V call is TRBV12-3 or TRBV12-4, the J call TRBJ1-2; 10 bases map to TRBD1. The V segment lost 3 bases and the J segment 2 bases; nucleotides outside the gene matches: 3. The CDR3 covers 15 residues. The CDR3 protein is CASSFGTGVNYGYTF. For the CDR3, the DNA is TGTGCCAGCAGTTTCGGGACAGGGGTGAACTATGGCTACACCTTC.

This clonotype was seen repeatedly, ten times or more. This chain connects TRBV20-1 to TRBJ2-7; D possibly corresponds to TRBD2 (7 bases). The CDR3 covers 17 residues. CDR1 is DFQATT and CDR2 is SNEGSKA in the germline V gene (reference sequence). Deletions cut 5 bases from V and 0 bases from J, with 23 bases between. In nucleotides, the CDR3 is TGCAGTGCTGGGGGGGGGGACGACAGGTCGAGCTCCTACGAGCAGTACTTC. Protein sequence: CSAGGGDDRSSSYEQYF.

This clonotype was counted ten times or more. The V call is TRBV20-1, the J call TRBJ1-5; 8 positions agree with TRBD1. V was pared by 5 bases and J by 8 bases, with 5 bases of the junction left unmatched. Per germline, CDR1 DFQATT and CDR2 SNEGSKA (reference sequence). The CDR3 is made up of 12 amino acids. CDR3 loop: CSAGDRIEPQHF. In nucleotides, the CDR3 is TGCAGTGCTGGGGACAGGATTGAGCCCCAGCATTTT.

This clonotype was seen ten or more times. CDR3 DNA sequence: TGTGCCAGCAGTGACCCGGACAGCAGAGATCAGCCCCAGCATTTT. It codes for CASSDPDSRDQPQHF. The rearrangement joins TRBV6-1 to TRBJ1-5, with TRBD1 as a possible D gene (6 bases). The CDR3 runs to 15 residues. Germline V gene data show CDR1 as MNHNS and CDR2 as SASEGT. V lost 3 bases and J lost 5, with 14 bases in between.

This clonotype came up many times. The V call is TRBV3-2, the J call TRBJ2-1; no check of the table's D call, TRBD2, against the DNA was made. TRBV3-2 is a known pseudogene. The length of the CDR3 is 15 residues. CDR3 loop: CASSQATREVDEQFF. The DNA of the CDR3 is TGTGCCAGCAGCCAAGCTACGCGGGAGGTTGATGAGCAGTTCTTC.

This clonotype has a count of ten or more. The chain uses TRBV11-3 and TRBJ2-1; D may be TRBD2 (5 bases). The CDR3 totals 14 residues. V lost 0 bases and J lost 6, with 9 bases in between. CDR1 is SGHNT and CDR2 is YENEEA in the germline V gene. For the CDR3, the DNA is TGTGCCAGCAGCTTAGAAGCGGTTGTCAATGAGCAGTTCTTC. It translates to CASSLEAVVNEQFF.

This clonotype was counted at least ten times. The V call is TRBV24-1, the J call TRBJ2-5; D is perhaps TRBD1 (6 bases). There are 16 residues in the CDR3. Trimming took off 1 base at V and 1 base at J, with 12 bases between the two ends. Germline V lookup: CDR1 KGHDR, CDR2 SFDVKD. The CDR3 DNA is TGTGCCACCAGTGATTTCGCAGGGACACTCCAAGAGACCCAGTACTTC. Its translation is CATSDFAGTLQETQYF.

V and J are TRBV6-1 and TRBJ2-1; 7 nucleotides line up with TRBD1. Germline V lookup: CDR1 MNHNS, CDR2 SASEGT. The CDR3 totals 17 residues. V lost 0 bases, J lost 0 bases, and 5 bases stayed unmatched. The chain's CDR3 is CASSEAAGDSSYNEQFF. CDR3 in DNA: TGTGCCAGCAGTGAAGCCGCCGGGGACAGCTCCTACAATGAGCAGTTCTTC.

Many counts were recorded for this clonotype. CDR3 in amino acids: CASSFTGTEAFF. The CDR3 DNA sequence: TGTGCCAGCAGTTTTACAGGAACTGAAGCTTTCTTT. This chain joins TRBV12-3 or TRBV12-4 and TRBJ1-1, with D maybe TRBD1 (5 bases). With 3 bases removed from V and 5 bases from J, the gap between germline ends came to 7 bases. The CDR3 runs to 12 residues.

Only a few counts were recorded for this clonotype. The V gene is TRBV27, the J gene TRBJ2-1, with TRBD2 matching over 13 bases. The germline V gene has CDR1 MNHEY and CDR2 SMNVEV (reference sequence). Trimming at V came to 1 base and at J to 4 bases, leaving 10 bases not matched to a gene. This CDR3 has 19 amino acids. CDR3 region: CASSLYGTSGTGAYNEQFF. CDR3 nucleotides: TGTGCCAGCAGTTTATATGGGACTAGCGGGACCGGGGCGTACAATGAGCAGTTCTTC.

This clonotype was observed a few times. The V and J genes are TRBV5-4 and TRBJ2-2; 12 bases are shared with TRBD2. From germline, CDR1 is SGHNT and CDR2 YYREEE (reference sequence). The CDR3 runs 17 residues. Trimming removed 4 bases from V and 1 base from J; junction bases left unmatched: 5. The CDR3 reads CASSGGLAGMNTGELFF. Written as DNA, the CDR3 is TGTGCCAGCAGCGGGGGACTAGCGGGTATGAACACCGGGGAGCTGTTTTTT.

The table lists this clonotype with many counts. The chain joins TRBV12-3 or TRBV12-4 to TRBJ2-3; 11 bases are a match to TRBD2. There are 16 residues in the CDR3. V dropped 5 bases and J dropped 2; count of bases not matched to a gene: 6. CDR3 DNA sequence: TGTGCCAGCAGTCCTCCGGGACTAGCGGACACAGATACGCAGTATTTT. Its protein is CASSPPGLADTDTQYF.

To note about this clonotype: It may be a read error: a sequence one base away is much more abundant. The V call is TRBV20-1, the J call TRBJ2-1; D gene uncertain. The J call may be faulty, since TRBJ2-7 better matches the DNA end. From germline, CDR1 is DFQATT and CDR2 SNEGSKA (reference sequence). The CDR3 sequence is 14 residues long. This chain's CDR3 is CSASADSSYNEQYF. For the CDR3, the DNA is TGCAGTGCTAGCGCGGATAGCTCCTACAATGAGCAGTACTTC.

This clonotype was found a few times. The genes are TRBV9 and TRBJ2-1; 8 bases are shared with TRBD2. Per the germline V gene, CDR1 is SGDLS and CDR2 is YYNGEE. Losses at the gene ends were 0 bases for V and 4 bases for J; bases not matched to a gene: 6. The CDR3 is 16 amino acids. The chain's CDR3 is CASSVESGSLYNEQFF. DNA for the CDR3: TGTGCCAGCAGCGTAGAAAGCGGGAGTTTGTACAATGAGCAGTTCTTC.

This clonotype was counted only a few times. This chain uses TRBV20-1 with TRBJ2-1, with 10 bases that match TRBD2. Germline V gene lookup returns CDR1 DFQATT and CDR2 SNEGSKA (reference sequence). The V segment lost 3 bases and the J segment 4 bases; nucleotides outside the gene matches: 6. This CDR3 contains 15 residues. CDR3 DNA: TGCAGTGCTAGTCGCGGACTAGCGGCATACAATGAGCAGTTCTTC. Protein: CSASRGLAAYNEQFF.